These 29 T cell receptor beta chains share one sample of origin, sequenced in a study of beta chain features in type 1 diabetes. Expressed TCRB transcripts got sequenced, as all isolated RNA was reverse transcribed. The protocol was immunoSEQ multiplex PCR, while the TCRdb copy is restricted to in-frame clones and leaves out a portion. Of about 140,000 clones listed, less than 10% are singletons. Sequencing used central memory CD4+ T cells from blood. The source is a woman aged 40 to 50 in good health.

This clone was detected a few times. The chain joins TRBV27 to TRBJ1-4; D might be TRBD1 (6 bases). Trimming cost V 5 bases and J 0 bases, with 19 bases left between them. CDR1 is MNHEY and CDR2 is SMNVEV in the germline V gene (reference sequence). This CDR3 comprises 18 residues. The DNA for the CDR3 is TGTGCCAGCAGTCTCTACGACTACAGGGTTGCAACTAATGAAAAACTGTTTTTT. Protein product: CASSLYDYRVATNEKLFF. Filled out from reference TRBV27 and TRBJ1-4, the complete variable domain reads EAQVTQNPRYLITVTGKKLTVTCSQNMNHEYMSWYRQDPGLGLRQIYYSMNVEVTDKGDVPEGYKVSRKEKRNFPLILESPSPNQTSLYFCASSLYDYRVATNEKLFFGSGTQLSVL.

The V call is TRBV27, the J call TRBJ1-6, with D perhaps TRBD1 (5 bases). Germline assignment: CDR1 MNHEY and CDR2 SMNVEV (reference sequence). The CDR3 is 16 residues long. Trimming took off 5 bases at V and 10 bases at J, with 21 bases between the two ends. The CDR3 sequence is CASSLEGRNFGSPLHF. DNA of the CDR3: TGTGCCAGCAGTCTAGAGGGGAGGAATTTCGGGTCACCCCTCCACTTT.

This clone was seen a few times. The gene calls are TRBV5-6 and TRBJ2-5; D gene uncertain. CDR3 size: 11 residues. The V gene's germline CDR1 is SGHDT and CDR2 YYEEEE. V shed 3 bases and J shed 4 bases, with 4 bases lying between them. The CDR3 loop is CASSSRETQYF. The CDR3 coding sequence is TGTGCCAGCAGCTCGCGAGAGACCCAGTACTTC.

This clone was seen ten or more times. This chain uses TRBV16 with TRBJ1-2, with 8 bases identical to TRBD1. CDR1 KGHSY and CDR2 FQNENV come from the germline V gene. V lost 0 bases and J lost 2; bases outside the gene matches: 2. The CDR3 runs 15 residues. The CDR3 loop is CASSQSGQGNYGYTF. CDR3 DNA: TGTGCCAGCAGCCAATCAGGACAGGGAAACTATGGCTACACCTTC.

This clone came up a few times. The chain couples TRBV2 to TRBJ2-5; TRBD1 matches 7 bases. This CDR3 has 16 amino acids. CDR1 is SNHLY, CDR2 FYNNEI, per germline. Trimming took 2 bases from V and 2 from J; bases not matched to a gene: 8. The CDR3: CASSETIRQGQETQYF. The CDR3 region has the DNA TGTGCCAGCAGTGAAACCATAAGACAGGGACAAGAGACCCAGTACTTC.

The chain carries TRBV5-1 and TRBJ2-7; D gene ambiguous. Germline CDR1 and CDR2: SGHRS and YFSETQ. This CDR3 is 14 amino acids long. V was clipped by 2 bases and J by 6 bases, with 15 bases between them. CDR3 protein: CASSFGVTLTEQYF. CDR3 in DNA: TGCGCCAGCAGCTTTGGAGTGACCTTAACCGAGCAGTACTTC.

This clone was seen only a few times. The J gene is TRBJ2-3, the V gene TRBV5-1; D is uncertain. The CDR3 spans 13 residues. CDR1 and CDR2 (germline): SGHRS, YFSETQ. Between the trimmed V and J ends, which lost 4 bases and 4 bases, there was a span of 10 bases. The chain's CDR3 is CASSPRLADTQYF. The CDR3 DNA is TGCGCCAGCAGCCCGCGACTGGCAGATACGCAGTATTTT.

V and J are TRBV5-5 and TRBJ2-3, with a weak D call TRBD1 (6 bases). CDR1 SGHKS and CDR2 YYEKEE come from the germline V gene (reference sequence). The CDR3 spans 16 residues. The V end lost 3 bases, the J end lost 2 bases, and 16 bases lay between the germline ends. CDR3 residues: CASSSRTALTTDTQYF. DNA for the CDR3: TGTGCCAGCAGCTCTAGGACAGCCCTGACCACAGATACGCAGTATTTT. Full variable domain (outside the CDR3, taken from reference TRBV5-5 and TRBJ2-3): DAGVTQSPTHLIKTRGQQVTLRCSPISGHKSVSWYQQVLGQGPQFIFQYYEKEERGRGNFPDRFSARQFPNYSSELNVNALLLGDSALYLCASSSRTALTTDTQYFGPGTRLTVL.

The chain links TRBV7-2 to TRBJ2-7, with a tentative D call TRBD1 (6 bases). CDR1 and CDR2 from the germline V gene are SGHTA and FQGNSA. The V end was cut by 2 bases, the J end by 2 bases, with 13 bases between. The CDR3 is 15 amino acids. The CDR3 bases are TGTGCCAGCAGCTTATCGACAGGCTCAACCTACGAGCAGTACTTC. It is translated as CASSLSTGSTYEQYF.

This clone was found many times. The DNA is left out, because the CDR3 cannot be placed on it with certainty; the CDR3 is given as TCRdb lists it. The rearrangement links TRBV5-8 to TRBJ2-7; the table's D call TRBD1 went unverified against the DNA. The CDR3 is 12 amino acids long, termini counted. The germline V gene encodes CDR1 SGHTS and CDR2 YDEGEE. The CDR3 sequence is CASNRRWGQGSF.

This clone was observed a few times. The rearrangement links TRBV7-9 to TRBJ1-2, with TRBD1 matching over 9 bases. Looked up from germline, CDR1 is SEHNR and CDR2 is FQNEAQ (reference sequence). After removal of 2 bases from V and 8 bases from J, the junction contained 9 bases not matched to a gene. The CDR3 runs 15 residues. The CDR3 nucleotides are TGTGCCAGCAGCTTAATGTTGACAGGGGGTCAGGGCTACACCTTC. Translating it yields CASSLMLTGGQGYTF.

This chain uses TRBV19 with TRBJ2-3; 9 bases map to TRBD1. This CDR3 has 15 amino acids. Trimming cost V 6 bases and J 4 bases; bases outside gene matches: 8. Germline loops: CDR1 LNHDA, CDR2 SQIVND (reference sequence). CDR3 loop: CASSTPGQGADTQYF. The CDR3 nucleotides read TGTGCCAGTAGCACGCCGGGACAGGGCGCAGATACGCAGTATTTT. Based on the CDR3 plus reference TRBV19 and TRBJ2-3, the full variable domain is DGGITQSPKYLFRKEGQNVTLSCEQNLNHDAMYWYRQDPGQGLRLIYYSQIVNDFQKGDIAEGYSVSREKKESFPLTVTSAQKNPTAFYLCASSTPGQGADTQYFGPGTRLTVL.

The CDR3 region has the DNA TGTGCCAGCAGTCGCCAAGGGGGCTCGAACACTGAAGCTTTCTTT. This translates into CASSRQGGSNTEAFF. This chain uses TRBV5-6 with TRBJ1-1, with 7 bases that match TRBD1. This CDR3 spans 15 amino acids. The germline CDR1 and CDR2 sequences are SGHDT and YYEEEE. With 5 bases clipped from V and 1 base from J, the junction kept 8 bases outside the gene matches.

The CDR3 protein is CASSIRVETQYF. As DNA, the CDR3 is TGTGCCAGCAGCATCAGGGTTGAGACCCAGTACTTC. This chain links TRBV7-2 with TRBJ2-5; the D gene is possibly TRBD1 (5 bases). The germline CDR1 and CDR2 sequences are SGHTA and FQGNSA. Trimming left V 5 bases short and J 5 bases short, with 9 bases between. The CDR3 has 12 residues.

This clone turned up a few times. This chain uses TRBV6-1 with TRBJ2-7; D not resolved. Trimming stripped 3 bases from V and 5 bases from J, with 14 bases between. This CDR3 spans 14 amino acids. The germline V gene has CDR1 MNHNS and CDR2 SASEGT. The chain's CDR3 is CASSEERLLDEQYF. The DNA of the CDR3 is TGTGCCAGCAGTGAGGAGAGACTTTTGGACGAGCAGTACTTC.

The chain carries TRBV7-2 and TRBJ2-1, with 8 bases that match TRBD2. Germline CDR1 reads SGHTA; CDR2 reads FQGNSA. The CDR3 is made up of 15 amino acids. V shed 2 bases and J 3 bases; nucleotides not matched to a gene: 3. The CDR3 nucleotides read TGTGCCAGCAGCTTATCCGGGGGGGTCTACAATGAGCAGTTCTTC. This codes for CASSLSGGVYNEQFF.

V is TRBV10-2 and J is TRBJ2-1, with TRBD2 matching over 12 bases. Per the germline V gene, CDR1 is WSHSY and CDR2 is SAAADI. V was clipped by 3 bases and J by 7 bases; unmatched bases: 7. This CDR3 has 16 amino acids. The CDR3 region has the DNA TGCGCCAGCAGTGACCCTAGCGGGGGGGCCAGGAATGAGCAGTTCTTC. Its protein product is CASSDPSGGARNEQFF.

This clone has a handful of counts. V gene TRBV6-5 combines with J gene TRBJ2-4, with TRBD1 identical over 7 bases. The V and J ends lost 5 bases and 6 bases, in that order; junction bases with no gene match: 4. CDR1 is MNHEY, CDR2 SVGAGI, per germline. There are 13 residues in the CDR3. The CDR3 loop is CASSQGEVNIQYF. The CDR3, as DNA: TGTGCCAGCAGTCAGGGGGAAGTAAACATTCAGTACTTC.

This rearrangement joins TRBV27 to TRBJ2-3, with D possibly being TRBD2 (5 bases). Trimming left V 6 bases short and J 0 bases short, with 10 bases between. Germline V lookup: CDR1 MNHEY, CDR2 SMNVEV (reference sequence). The CDR3 is made up of 14 amino acids. The DNA for the CDR3 is TGTGCCAGCAGCGTATGGACTAGCACAGATACGCAGTATTTT. Protein product: CASSVWTSTDTQYF.

The V gene is TRBV5-3, the J gene TRBJ2-1, with 12 bases lining up with TRBD2. TRBV5-3 is noted as an ORF with a role that remains uncertain. The CDR3 consists of 20 residues. V lost 5 bases, J lost 4 bases, and 19 bases stayed unmatched. The CDR3 region is CARRGRRGELAGGRYNEQFF. The DNA for the CDR3 is TGTGCCAGAAGGGGACGGAGGGGTGAGCTAGCGGGGGGGCGTTACAATGAGCAGTTCTTC.

The chain combines TRBV18 with TRBJ1-6; 7 bases fit TRBD1. Germline CDR1 is KGHSH and CDR2 is LQKENI. V lost 0 bases to trimming and J lost 10 bases; unmatched junction nucleotides: 6. CDR3 size: 15 residues. CDR3 sequence reads: CASSPPGTAMSPLHF. For the CDR3, the DNA is TGTGCCAGCTCACCACCGGGGACAGCTATGTCACCCCTCCACTTT.

A note on this clone: The same CDR3 can be traced to other DNA sequences in this sample. CDR3 bases: TGTGCCAGCAGCGTGTCGGGGAACACCGGGGAGCTGTTTTTT. Translation: CASSVSGNTGELFF. V usage is TRBV9 and J usage is TRBJ2-2; D not certain. Trimming took off 2 bases at V and 1 base at J, with 6 bases between the two ends. CDR1 is SGDLS, CDR2 YYNGEE, per germline. This CDR3 has 14 residues.

This clone turned up a few times. This chain connects TRBV29-1 to TRBJ1-3; 9 bases align to TRBD1. Germline V gene data show CDR1 as SQVTM and CDR2 as ANQGSEA. V shed 7 bases and J 3 bases; nucleotides not matched to a gene: 7. The CDR3 extends over 14 amino acids. CDR3 bases: TGCAGCGCCGGGACAGGGAACGGTGGAAACACCATATATTTT. Protein sequence: CSAGTGNGGNTIYF.

This clone appeared a few times. V is TRBV7-2 and J is TRBJ2-3; maybe TRBD2 (6 bases). This CDR3 is built from 11 residues. Germline values: CDR1 SGHTA, CDR2 FQGNSA. The V end was cut by 6 bases, the J end by 6 bases, with 7 bases between. DNA for the CDR3: TGTGCCAGCAGGAGCGGGGATACGCAGTATTTT. Translated: CASRSGDTQYF.

This clone was detected only a few times. This sequence joins TRBV5-1 and TRBJ1-2; no clear D. The germline gives CDR1 SGHRS, CDR2 YFSETQ. This CDR3 has 14 residues. Trimming cost V 0 bases and J 1 base, with 7 bases left between them. Here the CDR3 reads CASSLDSLNYGYTF. The CDR3, as DNA: TGCGCCAGCAGCTTGGACAGCCTTAACTATGGCTACACCTTC.

This clone was recorded many times. V gene TRBV9 combines with J gene TRBJ2-2; 8 bases line up with TRBD1. Germline lookup yields CDR1 SGDLS and CDR2 YYNGEE. There are 19 residues in the CDR3. V gave up 5 bases and J gave up 2 bases; unmatched junction bases: 17. The CDR3 bases are TGTGCCAGCAGGCCCGGGTTCCTTCCAGGGGGCAAAAACACCGGGGAGCTGTTTTTT. Its protein is CASRPGFLPGGKNTGELFF.

The chain links TRBV5-4 to TRBJ1-2, with TRBD1 matching 10 bases. This CDR3 spans 14 amino acids. Germline V gives CDR1 SGHNT, CDR2 YYREEE (reference sequence). V trimming: 4 bases; J trimming: 6 bases; junction bases outside the gene matches: 6. In DNA, the CDR3 is TGTGCCAGCAGCAGGACAGGGGGTTCTCATGGCTACACCTTC. It yields the protein CASSRTGGSHGYTF.

The chain is built from TRBV5-6 and TRBJ2-3; TRBD2 matches 14 bases. Germline V gives CDR1 SGHDT, CDR2 YYEEEE. J was trimmed by 2 bases and V by 4 bases; bases with no gene match: 6. The CDR3 has 17 amino acids. CDR3 loop: CASSSRGLAGDTDTQYF. The CDR3 region has the DNA TGTGCCAGCAGCAGTAGGGGACTAGCGGGGGACACAGATACGCAGTATTTT.

This clone has just a few counts. The chain recombines TRBV2 with TRBJ1-5; TRBD1 matches 9 bases. Per the germline V gene, CDR1 is SNHLY and CDR2 is FYNNEI. The junction had 10 bases not matched to a gene; V was cut back by 6 bases and J by 7 bases. CDR3 length equals 15 residues. CDR3 coding DNA: TGTGCCAGCAGCGGTAACAGGGGGCGGGGGCAGCCCCAGCATTTT. This gives the protein CASSGNRGRGQPQHF.